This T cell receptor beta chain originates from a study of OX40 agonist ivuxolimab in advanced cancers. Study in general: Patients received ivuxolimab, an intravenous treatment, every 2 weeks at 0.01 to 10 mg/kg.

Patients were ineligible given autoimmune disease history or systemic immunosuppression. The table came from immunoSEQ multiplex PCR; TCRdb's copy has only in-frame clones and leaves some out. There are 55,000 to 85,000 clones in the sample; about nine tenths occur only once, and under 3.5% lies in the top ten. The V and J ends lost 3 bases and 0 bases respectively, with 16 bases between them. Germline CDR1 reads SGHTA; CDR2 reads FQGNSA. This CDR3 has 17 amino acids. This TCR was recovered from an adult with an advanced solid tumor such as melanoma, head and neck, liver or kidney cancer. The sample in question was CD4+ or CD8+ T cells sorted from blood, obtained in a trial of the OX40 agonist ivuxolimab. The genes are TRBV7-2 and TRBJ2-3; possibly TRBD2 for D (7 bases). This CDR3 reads CASSLSGGDTSTDTQYF. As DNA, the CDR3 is TGTGCCAGCAGCTTGTCTGGGGGGGACACTAGCACAGATACGCAGTATTTT.